These 22 T cell receptor beta chains were sequenced from one sample in a study of prognosis after radiotherapy for stage I lung cancer. Genomic DNA was subjected to two-round multiplex PCR for amplification of TCR beta CDR3. During first-round PCR, primers specific to each TRBV and TRBJ gene were used. TCRdb re-derived calls from the multiplex PCR reads in MiXCR, one entry per CDR3 protein. Found here are some 38,000 distinct CDR3 sequences, roughly a quarter of them singletons; the top ten hold about 25%. The input for sequencing was PBMCs, taken before or after stereotactic body radiation therapy (not recorded which). These receptors were collected from a donor over 45 with non-small cell lung cancer.

The sample holds many counts of this clonotype. The chain carries TRBV9 and TRBJ2-3, with unresolved D. The J call could be wrong; TRBJ2-5 is a better fit for the DNA end. The CDR3 covers 13 residues. Germline V gene lookup returns CDR1 SGDLS and CDR2 YYNGEE. The CDR3 spells CASSVEGIETQYF. CDR3 DNA: TGTGCCAGCAGCGTAGAAGGAATCGAGACCCAGTACTTC.

Comment on this clonotype: This sequence is one base from a far larger clone and is likely a read error. The rearrangement joins TRBV6-2 or TRBV6-3 to TRBJ2-3, with a weak D call TRBD1 (5 bases). The CDR3 sequence is 13 residues long. V lost 6 bases and J 6 bases, leaving 13 bases between the germline ends. Germline assignment: CDR1 MNHEY and CDR2 SVGEGT. The CDR3 bases are TGTGCCAGCAGCAAACTCAACAGGGATACGCAGTATTTT. It encodes CASSKLNRDTQYF.

This clonotype showed up just once. Germline is not matched at one junction end, which may reflect a read error. The gene calls are TRBV4-2 and TRBJ2-1; 7 bases are shared with TRBD2. The CDR3 has 16 amino acids. Germline assignment: CDR1 LGHNA and CDR2 YNFKEQ. The CDR3 DNA reads TGTGCCATCAGCCAACGTAGACTAGCAGGCTTCAATGAGCGGTTCTTC. It encodes CAISQRRLAGFNERFF.

The CDR3 sequence is CARKADPVTSGYNEQFF. CDR3 DNA: TGTGCCAGAAAAGCAGACCCCGTGACTAGCGGGTACAATGAGCAGTTCTTC. V and J are TRBV6-1 and TRBJ2-1, with 10 positions matching TRBD2. CDR1 and CDR2 from the germline V gene are MNHNS and SASEGT. The CDR3 totals 17 residues. Trimming removed 9 bases from V and 4 bases from J; junction bases left unmatched: 15.

This clonotype has ten or more counts. CDR3 in amino acids: CASSDAGTGGSGYEQYF. Written as DNA, the CDR3 is TGTGCCAGCAGTGATGCCGGGACAGGGGGCTCCGGCTACGAGCAGTACTTC. This rearrangement joins TRBV6-4 to TRBJ2-7; 12 nucleotides align to TRBD1. The trim removed 3 bases at V and 3 bases at J, leaving 9 bases unmatched. This CDR3 comprises 17 residues. From germline, CDR1 is MRHNA and CDR2 SNTAGT.

The chain has TRBV20-1 and TRBJ2-7, with TRBD2 matching over 11 bases. V gave up 0 bases and J gave up 2 bases; unmatched junction bases: 6. Germline loops: CDR1 DFQATT, CDR2 SNEGSKA (reference sequence). This CDR3 contains 16 residues. CDR3: CSARDPTSGATYEQYF. CDR3 coding DNA: TGCAGTGCTAGAGATCCGACTAGCGGGGCGACCTACGAGCAGTACTTC.

This clonotype was seen at least ten times. The V gene is TRBV16, the J gene TRBJ1-2; D is perhaps TRBD1 (5 bases). CDR1 and CDR2 from the germline V gene are KGHSY and FQNENV. This CDR3 region has 14 residues. The V gene lost 7 bases and the J gene lost 3 bases, with 15 bases spanning the gap. Written as DNA, the CDR3 is TGTGCCAGCACTCGGGGCACTTCTGACTATGGCTACACCTTC. Translation gives CASTRGTSDYGYTF.

The chain is built from TRBV27 and TRBJ1-2; no clear D. In germline, CDR1 is MNHEY, CDR2 SMNVEV (reference sequence). Trimming left V 6 bases short and J 7 bases short, with 15 bases between. The CDR3 runs 13 residues. CDR3 sequence: CASRSRLGGGYTF. Written as DNA, the CDR3 is TGTGCCAGCAGGTCCCGCTTGGGAGGTGGCTACACCTTC.

In regard to this clonotype: A far bigger clonotype differs at one base, so this is likely a read error. The chain links TRBV6-2 or TRBV6-3 to TRBJ1-2; D ambiguous. This CDR3 has 12 residues. Germline V gene sequence: CDR1 MNHEY, CDR2 SVGEGT. CDR3 residues: CSSRTAQGGYTF. CDR3 bases: TGTTCCAGCAGAACCGCCCAAGGTGGCTACACCTTC.

This clonotype was counted ten times or more. This chain joins TRBV18 and TRBJ1-5; D is unclear. The CDR3 consists of 18 residues. Trimming removed 3 bases at V and 1 base at J, with 19 bases between. Germline V CDR1 and CDR2: KGHSH, LQKENI. The CDR3 region has the DNA TGTGCCAGCTCACCCATGCCAGCGAATTCCAGAAGCAATCAGCCCCAGCATTTT. Protein product: CASSPMPANSRSNQPQHF.

In its sample, this clonotype was seen a few times. Possible read error: a much larger clone is one base away. The chain employs TRBV5-8 and TRBJ2-1, with D unresolved. V lost 2 bases, J lost 5 bases, and 11 bases lay in between. In germline, CDR1 is SGHTS, CDR2 YDEGEE. The CDR3 is made up of 14 amino acids. The CDR3 bases are TGTGCCAGCAGCTTATACGGTAGAAACAATGAGCAGTTCTTC. Its translation: CASSLYGRNNEQFF.

This clonotype appeared many times. The chain carries TRBV19 and TRBJ1-1; D not certain. This CDR3 has 14 amino acids. Trimming cost V 1 base and J 1 base, with 7 bases left between them. CDR1 is LNHDA, CDR2 SQIVND, per germline (reference sequence). CDR3 amino acids: CASSIGAGNTEAFF. CDR3 in DNA: TGTGCCAGTAGTATAGGAGCGGGGAACACTGAAGCTTTCTTT.

This clonotype was recorded many times. The V gene is TRBV12-3 or TRBV12-4, the J gene TRBJ2-6; perhaps TRBD1 as D (6 bases). This CDR3 has 15 residues. V lost 4 bases, J lost 2 bases, and 9 bases lay in between. The CDR3 DNA reads TGTGCCAGCAGTTCCGGGACAACTGGGGCCAACGTCCTGACTTTC. Protein: CASSSGTTGANVLTF.

With respect to this clonotype: This likely stems from a read error, as it lies one base from a far larger clone. The J gene is TRBJ1-5, the V gene TRBV6-2 or TRBV6-3, with TRBD1 identical over 8 bases. Per the germline V gene, CDR1 is MNHEY and CDR2 is SVGEGT. This CDR3 contains 15 residues. J lost 3 bases, V lost 2 bases, and 3 bases had no gene match. The CDR3 sequence is CASSYETGVNQPQHF. In DNA, the CDR3 is TGTGCCAGCAGTTACGAGACAGGGGTCAATCAGCCCCAGCATTTT.

This clonotype has at least ten counts. This chain links TRBV5-1 with TRBJ2-7, with 7 bases matching TRBD2. The CDR3 length is 15 residues. The V segment lost 0 bases and the J segment 3 bases; nucleotides outside the gene matches: 6. CDR1 is SGHRS, CDR2 YFSETQ, per germline. The CDR3 nucleotides read TGCGCCAGCAGCTTGGGAGGACTAGTTGGCTACGAGCAGTACTTC. Residues: CASSLGGLVGYEQYF.

This clonotype has at least ten counts. The genes are TRBV7-2 and TRBJ1-1; D call uncertain. The germline V gene has CDR1 SGHTA and CDR2 FQGNSA. Between the trimmed V and J ends, which lost 1 base and 11 bases, there was a span of 14 bases. This CDR3 comprises 13 residues. The CDR3 DNA is TGTGCCAGCAGCTTAGAGTTCGGGAAAACGGCTTTCTTT. Translating gives CASSLEFGKTAFF.

The table lists this clonotype with many counts. The J gene is TRBJ1-1, the V gene TRBV6-4; 7 positions agree with TRBD1. Looked up from germline, CDR1 is MRHNA and CDR2 is SNTAGT. This CDR3 comprises 15 residues. Unmatched junction bases numbered 8, after V lost 3 bases and J lost 4 bases. The CDR3 spells CASSERAGGRTEAFF. DNA of the CDR3: TGTGCCAGCAGTGAAAGGGCAGGGGGTCGCACTGAAGCTTTCTTT.

There are many counts of this clonotype. V and J are TRBV4-1 and TRBJ1-3; D is uncertain. The CDR3 runs 13 residues. CDR1 is MGHRA and CDR2 is YSYEKL in the germline V gene. V was pared by 1 base and J by 8 bases, with 9 bases between. CDR3 in DNA: TGCGCCAGCAGCCAAGGTAGAGAGCACACCATATATTTT. Amino acids: CASSQGREHTIYF.

There are many counts of this clonotype. V is TRBV5-1 and J is TRBJ2-1, with D possibly being TRBD1 (5 bases). Germline CDR1 is SGHRS and CDR2 is YFSETQ. The CDR3 length is 14 residues. Between the trimmed V and J ends, which lost 1 base and 4 bases, there was a span of 9 bases. The CDR3 DNA follows: TGCGCCAGCAGCTTGCCCGGACAATACAATGAGCAGTTCTTC. Amino acid sequence: CASSLPGQYNEQFF. The full variable domain, rest sourced from reference TRBV5-1 and TRBJ2-1, is KAGVTQTPRYLIKTRGQQVTLSCSPISGHRSVSWYQQTPGQGLQFLFEYFSETQRNKGNFPGRFSGRQFSNSRSEMNVSTLELGDSALYLCASSLPGQYNEQFFGPGTRLTVL.

This clonotype was seen many times. The CDR3 loop is CASSTRTGGWYGYTF. CDR3 nucleotides: TGTGCCAGCAGTACCCGGACAGGGGGCTGGTATGGCTACACCTTC. V gene TRBV28 combines with J gene TRBJ1-2, with 11 positions matching TRBD1. V lost 5 bases to trimming and J lost 5 bases; unmatched junction nucleotides: 7. CDR3 length equals 15 residues. Germline V gene data show CDR1 as MDHEN and CDR2 as SYDVKM.

Details on this clonotype: With only one base between it and a far larger clone, this is likely a read error. This sequence joins TRBV6-9 and TRBJ2-3; D uncertain. The CDR3 length is 22 residues. The germline V gene encodes CDR1 MNHGY and CDR2 SVAAGI. CDR3 sequence (DNA): TGTGCCAGCTGTTATTCGGTGTACGAGGTGGGCCCGAAACCGAAAACCAATCCTACGCAGTATTTT. The encoded protein is CASCYSVYEVGPKPKTNPTQYF.

This clonotype was detected many times. The chain uses TRBV2 and TRBJ2-1, with D perhaps given as TRBD1 or TRBD2 (5 bases each). Germline CDR1 is SNHLY and CDR2 is FYNNEI. The CDR3 consists of 15 residues. The V end was cut by 6 bases, the J end by 5 bases, with 17 bases between. The chain's CDR3 is CASRATRGGDNEQFF. The CDR3 DNA sequence: TGTGCCAGCAGAGCCACTAGGGGTGGCGACAATGAGCAGTTCTTC. The full variable domain, rest sourced from reference TRBV2 and TRBJ2-1, is EPEVTQTPSHQVTQMGQEVILRCVPISNHLYFYWYRQILGQKVEFLVSFYNNEISEKSEIFDDQFSVERPDGSNFTLKIRSTKLEDSAMYFCASRATRGGDNEQFFGPGTRLTVL.